This is a list of T cell receptor beta chains from one sample in a study of blood T cell repertoires in COVID-19. Sequenced by immunoSEQ multiplex PCR; TCRdb stores in-frame clones only, minus some. The repertoire has about 160,000 clones, about 90% of them found once; the top ten carry under 5%. Sequencing was done on a sample of peripheral blood. All receptors come from an older woman with acute or convalescent COVID-19. CDR3s include the opening cysteine and the closing phenylalanine or tryptophan. Fields, in order: V gene, J gene, D gene, CDR3 length, clone size, CDR3 protein, CDR3 DNA. A D gene is named only where the DNA matches it firmly. Clone size is shown for a subset of rows, as once, few, many or a class of expanded clone.

TRBV28	TRBJ1-2	-	10	-	CASSSFGYTF	TGTGCCAGCAGTTCGTTTGGCTACACCTTC
TRBV27	TRBJ2-4	-	13	-	CASSLDYRNIQYF	TGTGCCAGCAGTTTAGACTATAGAAACATTCAGTACTTC
TRBV27	TRBJ1-6	-	15	once	CASSLVGGGNSPLHF	TGTGCCAGCAGTTTAGTGGGGGGAGGGAATTCACCCCTCCACTTT
TRBV5-3	TRBJ1-1	-	14	-	CARSLVSEAFEAFF	TGTGCCAGAAGCTTGGTGTCAGAGGCGTTTGAAGCTTTCTTT
TRBV6-5	TRBJ1-3	TRBD1	14	-	CASSNRGSGNTIYF	TGTGCCAGCAGTAACAGGGGTTCTGGAAACACCATATATTTT
TRBV29-1	TRBJ2-5	-	13	-	CSVGQVFRETQYF	TGCAGCGTTGGACAGGTGTTCCGGGAGACCCAGTACTTC
TRBV29-1	TRBJ2-7	-	11	few	CSVEDRYEQYF	TGCAGCGTTGAAGATCGGTACGAGCAGTACTTC
TRBV6-5	TRBJ1-1	-	13	-	CASSQTRNTEAFF	TGTGCCAGCAGCCAGACAAGGAACACTGAAGCTTTCTTT
TRBV2	TRBJ2-5	-	14	-	CASRRFGASETQYF	TGTGCCAGCAGGAGATTTGGGGCGTCGGAGACCCAGTACTTC
TRBV15	TRBJ2-1	TRBD2	15	-	CATSRGTSGYNEQFF	TGTGCCACCAGCAGAGGGACTAGCGGTTACAATGAGCAGTTCTTC
TRBV27	TRBJ2-3	TRBD2	16	-	CASSYLGGGGTDTQYF	TGTGCCAGCAGTTATTTGGGCGGGGGGGGGACAGATACGCAGTATTTT
TRBV30	TRBJ1-2	-	14	-	CAWSIHRLSYGYTF	TGTGCCTGGAGTATACACCGACTCTCCTATGGCTACACCTTC
TRBV10-1	TRBJ2-1	TRBD1	18	once	CASSDSRDRWSSYNEQFF	TGCGCCAGCAGCGATAGCCGGGACAGGTGGAGCTCCTACAATGAGCAGTTCTTC
TRBV10-3	TRBJ2-1	TRBD1	16	-	CAISEGRGTGGNEQFF	TGTGCCATCAGTGAAGGTCGGGGGACAGGCGGCAATGAGCAGTTCTTC
TRBV30	TRBJ2-7	-	14	-	CAWKTGDTSYEQYF	TGTGCCTGGAAAACCGGGGACACGTCCTACGAGCAGTACTTC
TRBV3-1/TRBV3-2	TRBJ2-7	TRBD1	14	-	CASSPGTGTYEQYF	TGTGCCAGCAGCCCCGGGACAGGGACCTACGAGCAGTACTTC
TRBV6-6	TRBJ2-1	TRBD2	16	-	CASSQILAGAYNEQFF	TGTGCCAGCAGCCAGATCCTAGCGGGGGCCTACAATGAGCAGTTCTTC
TRBV6-2/TRBV6-3	TRBJ1-5	TRBD1	14	-	CASSGTGVFQPQHF	TGTGCCAGCAGCGGGACAGGGGTTTTTCAGCCCCAGCATTTT
TRBV28	TRBJ2-1	-	13	-	CASRLTTHNEQFF	TGTGCCAGCAGGCTGACTACCCACAATGAGCAGTTCTTC
TRBV4-2	TRBJ1-5	TRBD1	16	-	CASSQVGQGGNQPQHF	TGTGCCAGCAGCCAAGTGGGACAGGGAGGCAATCAGCCCCAGCATTTT
TRBV6-5	TRBJ1-3	-	15	once	CASSYTGSSGNTIYF	TGTGCCAGCAGTTACACAGGCAGCTCTGGAAACACCATATATTTT
TRBV7-3	TRBJ2-1	TRBD2	13	-	CASSLTRGNEQFF	TGTGCCAGCAGCTTAACGCGGGGGAATGAGCAGTTCTTC
TRBV29-1	TRBJ1-1	-	14	-	CSVWAVQPNTEAFF	TGCAGCGTCTGGGCAGTTCAGCCGAACACTGAAGCTTTCTTT
TRBV27	TRBJ1-6	TRBD1	14	-	CASSLDRVGSPLHF	TGTGCCAGCAGTTTAGACAGGGTCGGTTCACCCCTCCACTTT
TRBV18	TRBJ2-7	-	14	few	CASSPPDRSYEQYF	TGTGCCAGCTCACCACCAGACAGGTCCTACGAGCAGTACTTC
TRBV6-5	TRBJ1-2	-	13	-	CASSYYLRHGYTF	TGTGCCAGCAGTTATTACCTGCGCCATGGCTACACCTTC
TRBV10-3	TRBJ2-7	-	15	-	CAISEGSTTSYEQYF	TGTGCCATCAGTGAAGGATCCACTACCTCCTACGAGCAGTACTTC
TRBV28	TRBJ2-7	TRBD1	14	-	CASASPGQAYEQYF	TGTGCCAGCGCCTCTCCGGGACAGGCCTACGAGCAGTACTTC
TRBV6-2/TRBV6-3	TRBJ1-4	-	15	-	CASSYEEGIGEKLFF	TGTGCCAGCAGTTACGAGGAGGGGATAGGTGAAAAACTGTTTTTT
TRBV3-1/TRBV3-2	TRBJ2-7	-	14	-	CASSRAEGPYEQYF	TGTGCCAGCAGCAGGGCAGAGGGTCCCTACGAGCAGTACTTC
TRBV19	TRBJ2-7	TRBD2	17	-	CASSILAGGSASHEQYF	TGTGCCAGTAGTATTTTAGCGGGAGGCTCCGCATCTCACGAGCAGTACTTC
TRBV5-1	TRBJ2-2	-	15	once	CASSFGGSNTGELFF	TGCGCCAGCAGCTTTGGGGGGTCGAACACCGGGGAGCTGTTTTTT
TRBV5-6	TRBJ2-7	-	14	-	CASSLSGPSYEQYF	TGTGCCAGCAGCTTGTCAGGGCCCTCCTACGAGCAGTACTTC
TRBV6-5	TRBJ2-7	TRBD1	15	-	CASSPPTGPGYEQYF	TGTGCCAGCAGTCCCCCGACAGGGCCGGGCTACGAGCAGTACTTC
TRBV18	TRBJ1-1	-	14	once	CASSAGTPNTEAFF	TGTGCCAGCTCAGCCGGGACACCGAACACTGAAGCTTTCTTT
TRBV2	TRBJ1-1	TRBD1	15	-	CASSEMGTVGTEAFF	TGTGCCAGCAGTGAGATGGGGACAGTTGGCACTGAAGCTTTCTTT